Included here is one T cell receptor (beta chain) sequence, with context. Germline CDR1 LNHNV, CDR2 YYDKDF (reference sequence). The CDR3 runs 17 residues. Trimming at V came to 0 bases and at J to 7 bases, leaving 14 bases not matched to a gene. The data originate from a study of cytomegalovirus exposure and HLA in healthy donors. Use of 60 Vbeta and 13 Jbeta primers characterized the PCR. Only in-frame clones appear in the TCRdb table, and some are missing; sequencing was by immunoSEQ multiplex PCR. The table has some 110,000 clones, roughly four fifths seen once. At collection, donors were nominally healthy, but unrecorded immune exposures were probable.

The sequencing sample was made of PBMCs. This TCR derives from a man between 50 and 59 years old in good health and CMV-seronegative. This rearrangement joins TRBV15 to TRBJ1-2; 7 nucleotides match TRBD1. The CDR3 protein is CATSRDGTAMWGSGYTF. As DNA, the CDR3 is TGTGCCACCAGCAGAGATGGGACAGCAATGTGGGGGTCTGGCTACACCTTC.